This T cell receptor (beta chain) comes out of a study of post-analysis software for immune sequencing data. Germline CDR1 ENHRY, CDR2 SYGVKD. This CDR3 has 18 residues. V lost 0 bases and J 0 bases, leaving 15 bases between the germline ends. Broader study findings: In patients, roughly 5 TRBV segments were more frequent than in controls, with TRBV5-6, TRBV5-1 and TRBV20-1 among them.

A word on this clonotype: Antigen unknown.

TCR beta cDNA libraries had unique molecular identifiers. TCRdb called the PCR reads again in MiXCR, with one record for every CDR3 protein. The sample carries roughly 670,000 distinct CDR3 sequences, approximately 60% recorded once. The source of this sequence is a girl aged 2-10 years with multiple sclerosis. The sequenced material came from blood. The rearrangement links TRBV10-3 to TRBJ1-5, with a tentative D call TRBD1 (5 bases). CDR3 nucleotide sequence: TGTGCCATCAGTGAGTCTCTTGGGGGGGGGTATAGCAATCAGCCCCAGCATTTT. It encodes CAISESLGGGYSNQPQHF.